Here is one T cell receptor beta chain with its context. This specimen comes from a study of blood T cell repertoires in COVID-19. The wider study: COVID-19 samples from acute and convalescent phases originated in the United States, Italy and Spain. From T cells, B-cell-depleted T cells, or PBMCs came the material, which was cDNA or gDNA.

Method: immunoSEQ multiplex PCR; TCRdb's copy keeps in-frame clones and lacks some. This sample has approximately 85,000 clones, with about nine tenths found just once. V was clipped by 3 bases and J by 5 bases; unmatched bases: 14. Germline-derived CDR1 and CDR2 are SGDLS and YYNGEE. This CDR3 is built from 18 residues. Source material: peripheral blood. V and J are TRBV9 and TRBJ1-6, with 7 positions matching TRBD1. The source of this sequence is a man in his forties or fifties with active or convalescent COVID-19. CDR3 protein: CASSATPGGQLNNSPLHF. The CDR3 DNA reads as TGTGCCAGCAGCGCAACCCCTGGGGGACAGCTCAATAATTCACCCCTCCACTTT.